Each of the 10 T cell receptor beta chains below was sequenced from the same sample in a study of blood T cell repertoires in COVID-19. TCRdb keeps only in-frame clones here, not all; method: immunoSEQ multiplex PCR. The table records more than 100,000 clones, roughly 83% of them present only once. The sequenced sample was peripheral blood. These receptors originate from a man aged 60 to 75 with acute or convalescent COVID-19.

The chain employs TRBV24-1 and TRBJ2-5; 8 nucleotides align to TRBD1. V lost 4 bases, J lost 5 bases, and 11 bases stayed unmatched. The CDR3 runs 16 residues. The V gene's germline CDR1 is KGHDR and CDR2 SFDVKD. The chain's CDR3 is CATSEGGQAMRETQYF. CDR3 nucleotides: TGTGCCACCAGTGAGGGGGGACAGGCCATGAGGGAGACCCAGTACTTC.

This rearrangement joins TRBV6-6 to TRBJ2-4, with 8 bases identical to TRBD1. V lost 6 bases and J lost 6; bases outside the gene matches: 4. The CDR3 loop spans 13 amino acids. Germline CDR1 reads MNHNY; CDR2 reads SVGAGI (reference sequence). The CDR3 loop reads CASRDRVGNIQYF. The CDR3 nucleotides are TGTGCCAGCAGGGACAGGGTGGGAAACATTCAGTACTTC.

This clone has just a few counts. The chain couples TRBV9 to TRBJ2-1, with 7 bases aligning to TRBD2. The V and J ends lost 1 base and 4 bases, in that order; junction bases with no gene match: 5. This CDR3 contains 15 residues. Germline CDR1 SGDLS, CDR2 YYNGEE. The CDR3 DNA sequence: TGTGCCAGCAGCGTATTTCCTAGCGGATACAATGAGCAGTTCTTC. Translated: CASSVFPSGYNEQFF.

The chain uses TRBV6-5 and TRBJ1-6; D is perhaps TRBD1 (5 bases). V lost 7 bases, J lost 7 bases, and 14 bases lay in between. Germline CDR1 MNHEY, CDR2 SVGAGI. The CDR3 sequence is 14 residues long. CDR3 nucleotides: TGTGCCAGCAAATCAACCGGGGGGAATTCACCCCTCCACTTT. Protein: CASKSTGGNSPLHF.

The genes are TRBV4-2 and TRBJ2-5; 16 bases are a match to TRBD2. The germline CDR1 and CDR2 sequences are LGHNA and YNFKEQ. The CDR3 loop spans 20 amino acids. Trimming took 3 bases from V and 4 from J; bases not matched to a gene: 14. Here the CDR3 DNA reads TGTGCCAGCAGCCAGACACCCCTAGGGACTAGCGGGGGGGCTAGAGAGACCCAGTACTTC. Its protein is CASSQTPLGTSGGARETQYF.

This sequence joins TRBV5-6 and TRBJ1-2, with 8 bases identical to TRBD1. The germline gives CDR1 SGHDT, CDR2 YYEEEE. J was trimmed by 4 bases and V by 3 bases; bases with no gene match: 8. The length of the CDR3 is 15 residues. CDR3: CASSSVTGVGYGYTF. CDR3 nucleotide sequence: TGTGCCAGCAGCTCGGTGACAGGGGTCGGCTATGGCTACACCTTC.

The rearrangement joins TRBV5-4 to TRBJ1-2, with D unresolved. Germline V gene data show CDR1 as SGHNT and CDR2 as YYREEE (reference sequence). The CDR3 spans 13 residues. With 0 bases removed from V and 4 bases from J, the gap between germline ends came to 7 bases. CDR3 sequence (DNA): TGTGCCAGCAGCTTGGCAGGCTCCTATGGCTACACCTTC. Its translation is CASSLAGSYGYTF.

This chain uses TRBV30 with TRBJ2-1, with 8 bases matching TRBD2. This CDR3 comprises 16 residues. Germline V gives CDR1 GTSNPN, CDR2 SVGIG (reference sequence). The V and J ends lost 3 bases and 0 bases, in that order; junction bases with no gene match: 7. The CDR3 DNA follows: TGTGCCTGGAGCACGTATAGCGGGGTCTCCTACAATGAGCAGTTCTTC. Amino acids: CAWSTYSGVSYNEQFF.

The chain couples TRBV27 to TRBJ2-7, with D perhaps matching TRBD1 (6 bases). This CDR3 has 14 residues. Germline values: CDR1 MNHEY, CDR2 SMNVEV (reference sequence). The V end was cut by 2 bases, the J end by 3 bases, with 11 bases between. CDR3 sequence: CASSLGQTYYEQYF. CDR3 nucleotide sequence: TGTGCCAGCAGTTTAGGACAGACATACTACGAGCAGTACTTC.

This sequence joins TRBV7-7 and TRBJ2-1; 15 nucleotides align to TRBD2. Germline CDR1 SSHAT, CDR2 FNYEAQ (reference sequence). This CDR3 comprises 18 residues. With 6 bases clipped from V and 2 bases from J, the junction kept 8 bases outside the gene matches. The CDR3 protein is CASRMGLAGGNAYNEQFF. In DNA form, the CDR3 reads TGTGCCAGCAGAATGGGACTAGCGGGAGGTAACGCCTACAATGAGCAGTTCTTC.